The 13 T cell receptor beta chains in this list originate from one sample, sequenced in a study of blood T cell repertoires in COVID-19 (dated by TCRdb to the early 2020s). Library construction relied on the immunoSEQ multiplex PCR assay. What TCRdb holds here is the immuneACCESS table cut down to in-frame rearrangements. Part of the clones is not present; checked against another copy, under half of the missing clones reflect an unresolved V gene, and the others are unexplained. The sample table contains roughly 200,000 clones; only one count was recorded for approximately 91% of them. The ten largest make up approximately 1.5% of the sample. Sequencing was performed on peripheral blood. The source of these receptors is a man aged 18 to 30 with active or convalescent COVID-19.

This rearrangement joins TRBV7-8 to TRBJ2-1, with D perhaps matching TRBD2 (6 bases). The CDR3 has 17 residues. Germline V gives CDR1 SGHVS, CDR2 FQNEAQ. V was shortened by 5 bases and J by 3 bases, with 20 bases between the two germline ends. CDR3 in amino acids: CASSTRFAGFIYNEQFF. The DNA for the CDR3 is TGTGCCAGCAGCACGCGCTTCGCGGGATTTATCTACAATGAGCAGTTCTTC.

Remarks on this clone: The junction and the germline gene differ at one end; a read error may be behind it. The rearrangement uses TRBV7-7 and TRBJ2-2, with D maybe TRBD2 (5 bases). CDR1 is SSHAT, CDR2 FNYEAQ, per germline (reference sequence). The CDR3 loop spans 15 amino acids. In DNA, the CDR3 is TGTGCTAGCAAAACCGGCCCAGCGGACGACGGGGAGCTGTTTTTT. Translating it yields CASKTGPADDGELFF.

A single count supports this clone. This chain joins TRBV7-9 and TRBJ2-3; 9 bases fit TRBD2. CDR3 length: 14 residues. V was clipped by 5 bases and J by 4 bases; unmatched bases: 4. CDR1 and CDR2 (germline): SEHNR, FQNEAQ (reference sequence). CDR3 loop: CASSLSGSADTQYF. CDR3 DNA sequence: TGTGCCAGCAGCCTTAGCGGGAGCGCAGATACGCAGTATTTT.

The J gene is TRBJ1-1, the V gene TRBV21-1; TRBD1 reflects the table's D call only, with no check against the DNA. TRBV21-1 is described as a pseudogene. This CDR3 has 15 amino acids. CDR3 protein: CASRNPGQGNSEAFF. The CDR3 DNA reads as TGTGCCAGCAGAAATCCGGGACAGGGGAACTCTGAAGCTTTCTTT.

Worth noting for this clone: This sample includes further DNA sequences coding for the same CDR3. The CDR3 nucleotides read TGTGCCAGCAGCGTAGGCCTAGCGGGAGCAGAGACCCAGTACTTC. This sequence encodes CASSVGLAGAETQYF. J is TRBJ2-5 and V is TRBV9, with 10 positions matching TRBD2. The junction had 3 bases not matched to a gene; V was cut back by 0 bases and J by 4 bases. The germline V gene has CDR1 SGDLS and CDR2 YYNGEE. This CDR3 has 15 residues.

The rearrangement joins TRBV6-6 to TRBJ2-7; 7 nucleotides line up with TRBD1. The germline gives CDR1 MNHNY, CDR2 SVGAGI (reference sequence). The CDR3 is 14 residues long. V shed 7 bases and J 6 bases; nucleotides not matched to a gene: 12. The CDR3 here is CASKVDRDGGEQYF. The CDR3 region has the DNA TGTGCCAGCAAGGTTGACAGGGATGGGGGCGAGCAGTACTTC.

This clone showed up just once. The rearrangement links TRBV20-1 to TRBJ1-4; D call uncertain. There are 12 residues in the CDR3. The V end lost 3 bases, the J end lost 7 bases, and 9 bases lay between the germline ends. Germline V lookup: CDR1 DFQATT, CDR2 SNEGSKA (reference sequence). The CDR3 nucleotides are TGCAGTGCTAGTCAAGCCATTGAAAAACTGTTTTTT. This codes for CSASQAIEKLFF.

The chain is built from TRBV19 and TRBJ1-5; TRBD1 agrees at 7 bases. The CDR3 contains 17 residues. Germline V gene sequence: CDR1 LNHDA, CDR2 SQIVND (reference sequence). V lost 5 bases, J lost 1 base, and 11 bases stayed unmatched. The chain's CDR3 is CASSQPIDRASNQPQHF. In DNA, the CDR3 is TGTGCCAGTAGTCAACCGATCGACAGGGCGAGCAATCAGCCCCAGCATTTT.

This chain joins TRBV18 and TRBJ1-4, with 8 bases fitting TRBD1. The CDR3 runs 17 residues. V lost 1 base, J lost 3 bases, and 7 bases stayed unmatched. The germline V gene has CDR1 KGHSH and CDR2 LQKENI. In DNA, the CDR3 is TGTGCCAGCTCACCACTCCAGGGGGCTGGGGCTAATGAAAAACTGTTTTTT. It translates to CASSPLQGAGANEKLFF.

This clone was seen a single time. The chain joins TRBV7-3 to TRBJ2-3, with D perhaps matching TRBD1 (6 bases). The CDR3 loop spans 14 amino acids. Germline V lookup: CDR1 SGHTA, CDR2 FQGTGA. V gave up 2 bases and J gave up 3 bases, with 9 bases separating them. CDR3 loop: CASSLDRTTDTQYF. CDR3 DNA: TGTGCCAGCAGCTTAGACAGGACGACAGATACGCAGTATTTT.

The chain combines TRBV14 with TRBJ2-7; TRBD2 is a possible D gene (5 bases). The V and J ends lost 4 bases and 3 bases respectively, with 13 bases between them. The CDR3 contains 14 residues. Germline values: CDR1 SGHDN, CDR2 FVKESK. This CDR3 reads CASSRMAGYYEQYF. In DNA form, the CDR3 reads TGTGCCAGCAGCCGGATGGCGGGTTACTACGAGCAGTACTTC.

The chain combines TRBV5-1 with TRBJ1-1; 8 bases map to TRBD1. Germline V gene data show CDR1 as SGHRS and CDR2 as YFSETQ. This CDR3 spans 16 amino acids. The ends lost 2 bases at V and 1 base at J; junction bases unmatched: 7. The CDR3 here is CASSFAGGRGNTEAFF. Written as DNA, the CDR3 is TGCGCCAGCAGCTTTGCAGGGGGCCGTGGGAACACTGAAGCTTTCTTT. Based on the CDR3 plus reference TRBV5-1 and TRBJ1-1, the full variable domain is KAGVTQTPRYLIKTRGQQVTLSCSPISGHRSVSWYQQTPGQGLQFLFEYFSETQRNKGNFPGRFSGRQFSNSRSEMNVSTLELGDSALYLCASSFAGGRGNTEAFFGQGTRLTVV.

The chain employs TRBV18 and TRBJ1-1; D perhaps matches TRBD1 (6 bases). The CDR3 spans 16 residues. Germline V gives CDR1 KGHSH, CDR2 LQKENI. Trimming removed 1 base at V and 1 base at J, with 13 bases between. The CDR3 sequence: CASSPQQGYSNTEAFF. CDR3 nucleotide sequence: TGTGCCAGCTCACCACAGCAGGGGTACTCGAACACTGAAGCTTTCTTT.